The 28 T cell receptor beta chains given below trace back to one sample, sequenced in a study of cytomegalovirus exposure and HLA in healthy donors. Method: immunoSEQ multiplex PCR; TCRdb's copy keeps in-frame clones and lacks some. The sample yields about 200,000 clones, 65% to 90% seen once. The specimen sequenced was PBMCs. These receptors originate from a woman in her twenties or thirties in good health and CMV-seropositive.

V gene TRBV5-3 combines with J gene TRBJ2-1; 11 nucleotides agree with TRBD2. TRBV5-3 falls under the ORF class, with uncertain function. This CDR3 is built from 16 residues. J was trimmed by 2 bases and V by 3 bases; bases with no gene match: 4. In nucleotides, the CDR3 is TGTGCCAGAAGCTGGCTTAGCGGGAGGGCCTACAATGAGCAGTTCTTC. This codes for CARSWLSGRAYNEQFF.

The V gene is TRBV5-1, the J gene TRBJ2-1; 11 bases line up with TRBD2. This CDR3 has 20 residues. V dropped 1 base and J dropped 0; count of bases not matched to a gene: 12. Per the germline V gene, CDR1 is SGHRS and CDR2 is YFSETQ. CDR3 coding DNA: TGCGCCAGCAGCTTGTCACCGGGACTAGCGGTTCCGAGCTCCTACAATGAGCAGTTCTTC. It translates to CASSLSPGLAVPSSYNEQFF.

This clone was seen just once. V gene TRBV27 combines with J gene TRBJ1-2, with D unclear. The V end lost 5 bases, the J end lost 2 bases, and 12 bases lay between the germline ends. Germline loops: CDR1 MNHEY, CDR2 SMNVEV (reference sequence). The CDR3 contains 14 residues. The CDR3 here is CASSPSHGNYGYTF. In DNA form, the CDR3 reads TGTGCCAGCAGTCCCTCCCACGGGAACTATGGCTACACCTTC.

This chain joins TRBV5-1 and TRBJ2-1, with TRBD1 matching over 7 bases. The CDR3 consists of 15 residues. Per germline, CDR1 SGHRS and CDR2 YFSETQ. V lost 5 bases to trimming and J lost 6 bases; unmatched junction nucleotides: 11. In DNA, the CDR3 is TGCGCCAGCAGTTCTGACAGGGCGAATCTCAATGAGCAGTTCTTC. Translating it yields CASSSDRANLNEQFF.

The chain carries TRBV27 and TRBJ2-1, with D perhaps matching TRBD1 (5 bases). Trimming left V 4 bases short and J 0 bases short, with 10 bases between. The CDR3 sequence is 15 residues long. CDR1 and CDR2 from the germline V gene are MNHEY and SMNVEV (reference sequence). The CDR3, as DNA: TGTGCCAGCAGTTCGGACATGACCTCCTACAATGAGCAGTTCTTC. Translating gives CASSSDMTSYNEQFF.

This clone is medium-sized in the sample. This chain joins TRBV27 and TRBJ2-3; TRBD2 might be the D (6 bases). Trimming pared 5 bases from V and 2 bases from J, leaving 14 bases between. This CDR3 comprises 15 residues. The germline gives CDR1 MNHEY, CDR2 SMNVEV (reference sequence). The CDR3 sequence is CASSGGALYTDTQYF. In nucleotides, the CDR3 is TGTGCCAGCAGTGGCGGGGCCCTTTACACAGATACGCAGTATTTT.

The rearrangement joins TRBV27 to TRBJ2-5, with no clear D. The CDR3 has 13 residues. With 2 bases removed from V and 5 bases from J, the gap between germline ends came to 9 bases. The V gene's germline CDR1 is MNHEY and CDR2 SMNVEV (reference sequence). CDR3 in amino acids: CASSLRRGETQYF. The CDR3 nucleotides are TGTGCCAGCAGTTTACGGCGAGGCGAGACCCAGTACTTC.

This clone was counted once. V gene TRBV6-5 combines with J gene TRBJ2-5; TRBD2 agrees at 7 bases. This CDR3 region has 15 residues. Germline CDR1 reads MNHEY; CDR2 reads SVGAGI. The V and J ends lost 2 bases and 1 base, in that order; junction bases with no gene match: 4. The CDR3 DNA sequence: TGTGCCAGCAGTTACGGGACTATCCCCCAAGAGACCCAGTACTTC. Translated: CASSYGTIPQETQYF.

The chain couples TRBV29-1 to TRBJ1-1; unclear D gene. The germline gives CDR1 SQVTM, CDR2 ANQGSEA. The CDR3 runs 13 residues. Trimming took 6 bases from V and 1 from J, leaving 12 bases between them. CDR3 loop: CSVTGIQNTEAFF. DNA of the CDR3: TGCAGCGTGACCGGGATCCAGAACACTGAAGCTTTCTTT.

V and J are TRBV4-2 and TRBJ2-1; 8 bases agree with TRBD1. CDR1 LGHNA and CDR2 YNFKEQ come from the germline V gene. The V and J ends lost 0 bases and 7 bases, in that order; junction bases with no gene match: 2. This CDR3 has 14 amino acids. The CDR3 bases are TGTGCCAGCAGCCAAGATTGGGACAGGAATGAGCAGTTCTTC. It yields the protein CASSQDWDRNEQFF.

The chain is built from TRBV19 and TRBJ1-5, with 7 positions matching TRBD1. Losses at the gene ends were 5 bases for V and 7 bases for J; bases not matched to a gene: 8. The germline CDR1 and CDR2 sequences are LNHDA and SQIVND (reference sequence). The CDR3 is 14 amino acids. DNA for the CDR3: TGTGCCAGTAGTGCCCCACAGGGGCGGCAGCCCCAGCATTTT. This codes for CASSAPQGRQPQHF.

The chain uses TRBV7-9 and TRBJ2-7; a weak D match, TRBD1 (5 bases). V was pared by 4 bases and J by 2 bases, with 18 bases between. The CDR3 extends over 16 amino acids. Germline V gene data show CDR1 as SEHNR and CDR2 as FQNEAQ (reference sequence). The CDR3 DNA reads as TGTGCCAGCAGCTGGATGGGGCAGGGAACCCCCTACGAGCAGTACTTC. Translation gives CASSWMGQGTPYEQYF.

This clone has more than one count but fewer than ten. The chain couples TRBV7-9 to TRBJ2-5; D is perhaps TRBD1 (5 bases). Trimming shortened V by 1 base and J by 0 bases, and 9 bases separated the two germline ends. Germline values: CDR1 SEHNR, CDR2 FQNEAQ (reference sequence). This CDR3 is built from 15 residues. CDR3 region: CASSLDRMYQETQYF. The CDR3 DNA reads TGTGCCAGCAGCTTAGACAGGATGTACCAAGAGACCCAGTACTTC.

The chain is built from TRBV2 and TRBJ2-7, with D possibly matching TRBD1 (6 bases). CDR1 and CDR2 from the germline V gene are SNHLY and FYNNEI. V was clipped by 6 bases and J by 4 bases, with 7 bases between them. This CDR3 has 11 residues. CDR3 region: CASSGQYEQYF. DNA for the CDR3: TGTGCCAGCAGCGGACAGTACGAGCAGTACTTC.

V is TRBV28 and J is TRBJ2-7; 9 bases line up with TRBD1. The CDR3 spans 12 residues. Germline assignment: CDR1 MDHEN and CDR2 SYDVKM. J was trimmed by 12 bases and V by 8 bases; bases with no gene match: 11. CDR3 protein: CASYSTGTGRYF. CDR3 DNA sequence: TGTGCCAGCTATTCCACGGGGACAGGGAGGTACTTC.

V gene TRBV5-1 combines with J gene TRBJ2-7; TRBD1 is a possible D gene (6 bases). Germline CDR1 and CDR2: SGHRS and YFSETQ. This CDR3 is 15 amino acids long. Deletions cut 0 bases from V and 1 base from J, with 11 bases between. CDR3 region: CASSLAGTPSYEQYF. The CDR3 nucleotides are TGCGCCAGCAGCTTGGCCGGGACACCATCCTACGAGCAGTACTTC.

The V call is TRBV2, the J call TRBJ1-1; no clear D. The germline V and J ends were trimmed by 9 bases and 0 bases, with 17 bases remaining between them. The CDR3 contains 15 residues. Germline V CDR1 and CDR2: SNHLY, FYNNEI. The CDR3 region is CARSAGPPLNTEAFF. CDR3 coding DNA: TGTGCCAGAAGCGCGGGCCCACCTCTGAACACTGAAGCTTTCTTT. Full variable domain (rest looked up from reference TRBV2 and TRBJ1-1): EPEVTQTPSHQVTQMGQEVILRCVPISNHLYFYWYRQILGQKVEFLVSFYNNEISEKSEIFDDQFSVERPDGSNFTLKIRSTKLEDSAMYFCARSAGPPLNTEAFFGQGTRLTVV.

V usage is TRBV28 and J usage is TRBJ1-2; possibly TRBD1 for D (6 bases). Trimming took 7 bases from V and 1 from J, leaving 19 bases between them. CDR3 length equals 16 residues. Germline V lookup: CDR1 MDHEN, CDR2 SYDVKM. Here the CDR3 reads CASNKAPQGYNYGYTF. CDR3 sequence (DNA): TGTGCCAGCAATAAGGCCCCACAGGGTTATAACTATGGCTACACCTTC.

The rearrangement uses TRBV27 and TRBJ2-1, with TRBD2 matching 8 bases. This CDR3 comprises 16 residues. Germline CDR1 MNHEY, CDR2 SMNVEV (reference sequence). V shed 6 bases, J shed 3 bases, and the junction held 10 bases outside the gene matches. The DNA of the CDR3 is TGTGCCAGCAGGCAAAGCGGGAGCTCCCTCTACAATGAGCAGTTCTTC. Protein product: CASRQSGSSLYNEQFF.

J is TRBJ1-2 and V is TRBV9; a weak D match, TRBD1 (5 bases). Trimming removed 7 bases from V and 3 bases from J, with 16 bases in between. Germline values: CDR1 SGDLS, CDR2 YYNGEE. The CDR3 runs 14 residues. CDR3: CASANRGSDYGYTF. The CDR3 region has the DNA TGTGCCAGCGCCAACCGGGGGAGTGACTATGGCTACACCTTC.

The CDR3 here is CASSPRVYGYTF. CDR3 DNA sequence: TGTGCCAGCAGTCCCAGGGTTTATGGCTACACCTTC. The chain recombines TRBV28 with TRBJ1-2; possibly TRBD1 for D (5 bases). The CDR3 contains 12 residues. Per the germline V gene, CDR1 is MDHEN and CDR2 is SYDVKM. The ends were cut back, 5 bases at V and 5 bases at J, with 9 bases in the middle.

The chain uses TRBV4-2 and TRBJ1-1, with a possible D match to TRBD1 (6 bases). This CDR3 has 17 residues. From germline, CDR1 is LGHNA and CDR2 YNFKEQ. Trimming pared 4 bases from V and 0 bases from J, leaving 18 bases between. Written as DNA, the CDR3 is TGTGCCAGCAGCCCGCCCCAGGGGATACTAATGAACACTGAAGCTTTCTTT. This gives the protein CASSPPQGILMNTEAFF.

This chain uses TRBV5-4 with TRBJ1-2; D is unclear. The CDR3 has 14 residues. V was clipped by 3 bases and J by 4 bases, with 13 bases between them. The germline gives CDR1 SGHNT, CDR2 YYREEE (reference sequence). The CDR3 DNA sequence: TGTGCCAGCAGCTCCGGTAATTTTCGCTATGGCTACACCTTC. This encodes CASSSGNFRYGYTF.

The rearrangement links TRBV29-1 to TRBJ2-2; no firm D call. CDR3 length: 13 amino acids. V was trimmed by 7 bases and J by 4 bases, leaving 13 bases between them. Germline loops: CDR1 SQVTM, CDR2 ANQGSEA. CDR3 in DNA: TGCAGCGCAGGTTTCGCGTTCACCGGGGAGCTGTTTTTT. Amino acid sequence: CSAGFAFTGELFF.

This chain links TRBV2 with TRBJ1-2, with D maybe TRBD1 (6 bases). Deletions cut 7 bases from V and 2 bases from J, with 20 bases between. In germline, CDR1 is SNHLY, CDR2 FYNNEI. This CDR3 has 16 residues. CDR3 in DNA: TGTGCCAGCATGAGGGACGGACAGATACTAAACTATGGCTACACCTTC. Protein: CASMRDGQILNYGYTF. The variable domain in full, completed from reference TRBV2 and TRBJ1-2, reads EPEVTQTPSHQVTQMGQEVILRCVPISNHLYFYWYRQILGQKVEFLVSFYNNEISEKSEIFDDQFSVERPDGSNFTLKIRSTKLEDSAMYFCASMRDGQILNYGYTFGSGTRLTVV.

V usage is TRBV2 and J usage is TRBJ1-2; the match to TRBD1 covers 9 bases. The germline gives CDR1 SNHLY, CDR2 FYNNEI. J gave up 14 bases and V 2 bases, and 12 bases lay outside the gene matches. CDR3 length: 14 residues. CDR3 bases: TGTGCCAGCAGTGAATACTTGGGACAGGGCTTCCTAACCTTC. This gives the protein CASSEYLGQGFLTF. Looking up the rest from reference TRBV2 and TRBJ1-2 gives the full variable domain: EPEVTQTPSHQVTQMGQEVILRCVPISNHLYFYWYRQILGQKVEFLVSFYNNEISEKSEIFDDQFSVERPDGSNFTLKIRSTKLEDSAMYFCASSEYLGQGFLTFGSGTRLTVV.

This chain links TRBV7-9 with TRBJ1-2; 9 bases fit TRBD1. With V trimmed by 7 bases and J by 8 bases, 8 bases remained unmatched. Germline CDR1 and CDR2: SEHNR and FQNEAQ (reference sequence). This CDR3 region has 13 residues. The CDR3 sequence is CASTTGQGGGYTF. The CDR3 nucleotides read TGTGCCAGCACCACGGGACAGGGCGGAGGCTACACCTTC.

Written as DNA, the CDR3 is TGTGCCAGCAGTTTATCCGGGATCCATGGCTACACCTTC. It yields the protein CASSLSGIHGYTF. V usage is TRBV28 and J usage is TRBJ1-2; D is uncertain. The CDR3 is made up of 13 amino acids. V was shortened by 1 base and J by 6 bases, with 9 bases between the two germline ends. Germline values: CDR1 MDHEN, CDR2 SYDVKM.